The 31 T cell receptor beta chains below all came from one sample that was sequenced in a study of CD8+ T cells in alopecia areata. Sequencing templates came from extracted RNA that was reverse transcribed into cDNA. Measured with immunoSEQ multiplex PCR; TCRdb has only the in-frame clones, and not every one. The top ten hold more than 20% of the sample, which has 100,000 to 120,000 clones, about 60% seen once. The sample consisted of NKG2D-low CD8+ T cells sorted from blood. All receptors derive from a human donor with alopecia areata.

As to this clone: This CDR3 is also generated by other DNA sequences in the sample. This sequence joins TRBV29-1 and TRBJ2-7; no clear D. Germline V lookup: CDR1 SQVTM, CDR2 ANQGSEA. The CDR3 spans 10 residues. With 5 bases removed from V and 4 bases from J, the gap between germline ends came to 6 bases. Here the CDR3 DNA reads TGCAGCGTTCTAGGGTACGAGCAGTACTTC. It is translated as CSVLGYEQYF.

The chain employs TRBV4-1 and TRBJ1-1; unclear D gene. The CDR3 runs to 12 residues. The V gene's germline CDR1 is MGHRA and CDR2 YSYEKL. The ends were cut back, 4 bases at V and 1 base at J, with 4 bases in the middle. CDR3 bases: TGCGCCAGCAGCCGGGGGAACACTGAAGCTTTCTTT. It is translated as CASSRGNTEAFF.

Only a few counts were recorded for this clone. CDR3 in amino acids: CASSSPEGAYGYTF. CDR3 DNA: TGTGCCAGCAGCTCCCCTGAGGGTGCCTATGGCTACACCTTC. The chain employs TRBV7-9 and TRBJ1-2; D is ambiguous. There are 14 residues in the CDR3. V dropped 4 bases and J dropped 4 bases, with 13 bases sitting between them. The germline gives CDR1 SEHNR, CDR2 FQNEAQ (reference sequence).

The chain carries TRBV28 and TRBJ2-7, with unresolved D. Germline assignment: CDR1 MDHEN and CDR2 SYDVKM. The CDR3 has 11 residues. Trimming took 5 bases from V and 7 from J, leaving 9 bases between them. The CDR3 nucleotides are TGTGCCAGCAGTCTCTCCTGGGAGCAGTACTTC. This codes for CASSLSWEQYF.

V usage is TRBV27 and J usage is TRBJ2-4; D possibly corresponds to TRBD2 (7 bases). Trimming shortened V by 4 bases and J by 0 bases, and 19 bases separated the two germline ends. This CDR3 is built from 18 residues. Germline-derived CDR1 and CDR2 are MNHEY and SMNVEV (reference sequence). The CDR3 loop reads CASSSIGGAGGAKNIQYF. CDR3 nucleotide sequence: TGTGCCAGCAGTTCCATTGGGGGGGCTGGAGGAGCCAAAAACATTCAGTACTTC.

At least ten counts were recorded for this clone. This rearrangement joins TRBV5-1 to TRBJ2-7; 8 bases match TRBD2. V lost 3 bases and J lost 0; bases outside the gene matches: 5. The CDR3 has 15 amino acids. CDR1 SGHRS and CDR2 YFSETQ come from the germline V gene. The CDR3 reads CASSSQRETSYEQYF. The CDR3 DNA is TGCGCCAGCAGCTCGCAGCGGGAGACCTCCTACGAGCAGTACTTC.

The V gene is TRBV13, the J gene TRBJ2-1; D not certain. The CDR3 length is 15 residues. CDR1 is PRHDT, CDR2 FYEKMQ, per germline (reference sequence). The V and J ends lost 1 base and 3 bases respectively, with 10 bases between them. CDR3 sequence (DNA): TGTGCCAGCAGCTTAGCGGAGACCAACTACAATGAGCAGTTCTTC. This translates into CASSLAETNYNEQFF.

In this sample, this clone turned up a few times. This chain links TRBV2 with TRBJ2-1; 12 positions match TRBD2. Losses at the gene ends were 0 bases for V and 4 bases for J; bases not matched to a gene: 4. The length of the CDR3 is 17 residues. Germline assignment: CDR1 SNHLY and CDR2 FYNNEI. In DNA, the CDR3 is TGTGCCAGCAGTGAAGCTTCCGGGACTAGCGGGTACAATGAGCAGTTCTTC. Its protein is CASSEASGTSGYNEQFF.

The chain combines TRBV13 with TRBJ1-2; possibly TRBD1 for D (5 bases). Germline loops: CDR1 PRHDT, CDR2 FYEKMQ (reference sequence). The length of the CDR3 is 13 residues. Deletions cut 1 base from V and 8 bases from J, with 11 bases between. CDR3 residues: CASSLADSRGYTF. The DNA for the CDR3 is TGTGCCAGCAGCTTAGCCGACAGCCGGGGCTACACCTTC.

This clone turned up a few times. The chain carries TRBV29-1 and TRBJ2-3; 7 positions match TRBD1. Germline V gene lookup returns CDR1 SQVTM and CDR2 ANQGSEA. The CDR3 has 13 amino acids. After removal of 6 bases from V and 3 bases from J, the junction contained 6 bases not matched to a gene. CDR3 nucleotides: TGCAGCGTACCAGGGGGTAAGACAGATACGCAGTATTTT. It specifies CSVPGGKTDTQYF.

This clone has a single count. This chain connects TRBV28 to TRBJ2-5; D remains ambiguous. Germline loops: CDR1 MDHEN, CDR2 SYDVKM. This CDR3 contains 14 residues. V dropped 5 bases and J dropped 5 bases, with 15 bases sitting between them. This CDR3 is CASSLAQSLETQYF. DNA for the CDR3: TGTGCCAGCAGTCTGGCCCAATCGCTGGAGACCCAGTACTTC.

The chain combines TRBV29-1 with TRBJ1-2; 8 bases are shared with TRBD1. Germline CDR1 SQVTM, CDR2 ANQGSEA. This CDR3 comprises 13 residues. The V and J ends lost 5 bases and 3 bases, in that order; junction bases with no gene match: 5. CDR3 loop: CSVWAGGDYGYTF. The CDR3 region has the DNA TGCAGCGTTTGGGCAGGGGGCGACTATGGCTACACCTTC. The whole variable domain, filled in from reference TRBV29-1 and TRBJ1-2, reads SAVISQKPSRDICQRGTSLTIQCQVDSQVTMMFWYRQQPGQSLTLIATANQGSEATYESGFVIDKFPISRPNLTFSTLTVSNMSPEDSSIYLCSVWAGGDYGYTFGSGTRLTVV.

This sequence joins TRBV19 and TRBJ2-5; 9 bases fit TRBD1. Trimming cost V 6 bases and J 3 bases; bases outside gene matches: 11. The CDR3 is 16 residues long. Germline values: CDR1 LNHDA, CDR2 SQIVND (reference sequence). CDR3 nucleotide sequence: TGTGCCAGTAGCACTAACAGGGGGCGACCCGAAGAGACCCAGTACTTC. It encodes CASSTNRGRPEETQYF.

In its sample, this clone was seen once. The chain is built from TRBV7-8 and TRBJ1-4; D is uncertain. The V gene lost 2 bases and the J gene lost 4 bases, with 8 bases spanning the gap. The CDR3 length is 14 residues. CDR1 and CDR2 (germline): SGHVS, FQNEAQ. In nucleotides, the CDR3 is TGTGCCAGCAGCTTAATTGGCAGTAATGAAAAACTGTTTTTT. Protein product: CASSLIGSNEKLFF.

The chain employs TRBV6-6 and TRBJ2-5; D possibly corresponds to TRBD1 (5 bases). V was trimmed by 5 bases and J by 4 bases, leaving 11 bases between them. The CDR3 spans 13 residues. CDR1 and CDR2 from the germline V gene are MNHNY and SVGAGI (reference sequence). The CDR3 loop is CASSPGLGETQYF. The CDR3 region has the DNA TGTGCCAGCAGTCCAGGGTTGGGAGAGACCCAGTACTTC.

This chain uses TRBV15 with TRBJ2-1; D gene uncertain. Germline values: CDR1 LNHNV, CDR2 YYDKDF (reference sequence). Between the trimmed V and J ends, which lost 3 bases and 0 bases, there was a span of 9 bases. There are 15 residues in the CDR3. DNA of the CDR3: TGTGCCACCAGCAGCGGGCAGAACTCCTACAATGAGCAGTTCTTC. Translating gives CATSSGQNSYNEQFF. Combining the CDR3 with reference TRBV15 and TRBJ2-1 gives the whole variable domain DAMVIQNPRYQVTQFGKPVTLSCSQTLNHNVMYWYQQKSSQAPKLLFHYYDKDFNNEADTPDNFQSRRPNTSFCFLDIRSPGLGDTAMYLCATSSGQNSYNEQFFGPGTRLTVL.

The V call is TRBV30, the J call TRBJ2-7; possible D gene TRBD2, 7 bases. The CDR3 contains 13 residues. V lost 4 bases, J lost 10 bases, and 20 bases lay in between. Germline CDR1 GTSNPN, CDR2 SVGIG (reference sequence). The chain's CDR3 is CAWMGFAGAEQYF. As DNA, the CDR3 is TGTGCCTGGATGGGGTTCGCGGGGGCTGAACAGTACTTC.

This chain uses TRBV2 with TRBJ1-2; TRBD1 might be the D (6 bases). The length of the CDR3 is 13 residues. The germline gives CDR1 SNHLY, CDR2 FYNNEI. With 6 bases removed from V and 0 bases from J, the gap between germline ends came to 8 bases. The CDR3 loop is CASSRGPNYGYTF. CDR3 in DNA: TGTGCCAGCAGCAGGGGACCTAACTATGGCTACACCTTC.

V gene TRBV29-1 combines with J gene TRBJ1-2; possibly TRBD1 for D (5 bases). The CDR3 runs to 11 residues. V was trimmed by 2 bases and J by 6 bases, leaving 7 bases between them. Germline lookup yields CDR1 SQVTM and CDR2 ANQGSEA. CDR3 residues: CSVELRDGYTF. CDR3 DNA: TGCAGCGTTGAACTCAGGGATGGCTACACCTTC.

This clone turned up a few times. The genes are TRBV19 and TRBJ2-1; D gene uncertain. The V end was cut by 3 bases, the J end by 0 bases, with 9 bases between. The CDR3 loop spans 15 amino acids. Germline CDR1 is LNHDA and CDR2 is SQIVND (reference sequence). DNA of the CDR3: TGTGCCAGTAGTATTCAACGGAGCTCCTACAATGAGCAGTTCTTC. It specifies CASSIQRSSYNEQFF.

This chain connects TRBV19 to TRBJ2-6; no clear D. Trimming left V 8 bases short and J 0 bases short, with 11 bases between. The germline CDR1 and CDR2 sequences are LNHDA and SQIVND (reference sequence). The CDR3 runs 15 residues. The CDR3 region is CASAYGISGANVLTF. For the CDR3, the DNA is TGTGCCAGTGCCTATGGAATCTCTGGGGCCAACGTCCTGACTTTC.

The chain is built from TRBV9 and TRBJ2-1; TRBD1 matches 8 bases. V lost 1 base, J lost 0 bases, and 0 bases stayed unmatched. Germline values: CDR1 SGDLS, CDR2 YYNGEE. The CDR3 extends over 15 amino acids. The DNA for the CDR3 is TGTGCCAGCAGCGTAACAGGGGGCTCCTACAATGAGCAGTTCTTC. Translation gives CASSVTGGSYNEQFF.

The J gene is TRBJ1-1, the V gene TRBV18, with D unresolved. The CDR3 runs to 12 residues. V lost 1 base, J lost 0 bases, and 0 bases lay in between. CDR1 is KGHSH and CDR2 is LQKENI in the germline V gene. The CDR3 DNA is TGTGCCAGCTCACCACTGAACACTGAAGCTTTCTTT. Translation gives CASSPLNTEAFF.

This clone was seen only once. The V gene is TRBV5-6, the J gene TRBJ1-2; tentative D call: TRBD1 (5 bases). The germline V and J ends were trimmed by 2 bases and 8 bases, with 16 bases remaining between them. CDR1 and CDR2 from the germline V gene are SGHDT and YYEEEE. CDR3 length equals 14 residues. CDR3 DNA sequence: TGTGCCAGCAGCTTCGGTTCGACAGTGTACGGCTACACCTTC. It specifies CASSFGSTVYGYTF.

In its sample, this clone was seen a few times. This chain uses TRBV7-9 with TRBJ2-2, with D hard to call. This CDR3 comprises 12 residues. Germline lookup yields CDR1 SEHNR and CDR2 FQNEAQ (reference sequence). The V end was cut by 7 bases, the J end by 3 bases, with 6 bases between. As DNA, the CDR3 is TGTGCCAGCACGGCTTACACCGGGGAGCTGTTTTTT. Its translation is CASTAYTGELFF.

This sequence joins TRBV29-1 and TRBJ2-7; D perhaps matches TRBD1 (6 bases). Trimming removed 0 bases at V and 6 bases at J, with 15 bases between. The CDR3 runs to 14 residues. Germline values: CDR1 SQVTM, CDR2 ANQGSEA. CDR3 DNA: TGCAGCGTTGAAGATCCCATAACAGGGCTCGAGCAGTACTTC. Protein product: CSVEDPITGLEQYF.

A few counts support this clone. CDR3 region: CASFPTTGLLTYEQYF. In DNA, the CDR3 is TGTGCCAGCTTCCCAACCACAGGGTTACTAACCTACGAGCAGTACTTC. The chain joins TRBV28 to TRBJ2-7, with D possibly TRBD1 on 6 matching bases. Trimming took 8 bases from V and 2 from J, leaving 22 bases between them. The length of the CDR3 is 16 residues. CDR1 and CDR2 (germline): MDHEN, SYDVKM.

Turning to this clone: Relative to the germline gene, one junction end is altered; a read error may explain this. This chain joins TRBV29-1 and TRBJ1-1; D remains ambiguous. The CDR3 has 11 amino acids. The germline CDR1 and CDR2 sequences are SQVTM and ANQGSEA. CDR3 bases: TGCAGCGTAGCCGGTCTCGGTGAAGCTTTATTT. The encoded protein is CSVAGLGEALF.

The chain's CDR3 is CASKDRTRSYTEAFF. The CDR3 coding sequence is TGTGCCAGCAAGGACAGAACTCGGTCGTACACTGAAGCTTTCTTT. The chain joins TRBV27 to TRBJ1-1; possible D gene TRBD1, 6 bases. The CDR3 is 15 residues long. Germline CDR1 MNHEY, CDR2 SMNVEV (reference sequence). V lost 7 bases and J lost 3, with 18 bases in between.

The chain has TRBV5-6 and TRBJ1-2; D not certain. The V and J ends lost 1 base and 7 bases respectively, with 8 bases between them. Germline V lookup: CDR1 SGHDT, CDR2 YYEEEE. The CDR3 totals 12 residues. The CDR3 coding sequence is TGTGCCAGCAGCTTGTCGGCGGGTGGCTACACCTTC. Protein sequence: CASSLSAGGYTF.

The J gene is TRBJ2-3, the V gene TRBV9; D not certain. CDR1 and CDR2 from the germline V gene are SGDLS and YYNGEE. V dropped 4 bases and J dropped 6 bases, with 9 bases sitting between them. CDR3 size: 12 residues. The CDR3 here is CASSTLGDTQYF. As DNA, the CDR3 is TGTGCCAGCAGCACCTTGGGGGATACGCAGTATTTT.